This is a list of T cell receptor beta chains from one sample in a study of CD8+ T cells in alopecia areata. Using immunoSEQ multiplex PCR, the repertoire was profiled, and TCRdb retains in-frame clones only, with some absent. This table holds approximately 180,000 clones, about 67% found once. Source: CD8+ T cells sorted from blood, taken at week 0. Source of these receptors: a human donor with alopecia areata. The CDR3 runs from the conserved cysteine through the conserved F or W. D genes are given only for firm matches. Clone size is stated in some rows and not others, as once, few, many or a class when expanded.

-	TRBV5-5	-	TRBJ1-2	TGTGCCAGCAGTGGGGAGAGCTATGGCTACACCTTC	CASSGESYGYTF
-	TRBV6-5	-	TRBJ1-3	TGTGCCAGCACCGGACAGAGCTCTGGAAACACCATATATTTT	CASTGQSSGNTIYF
TRBD1	TRBV27	-	TRBJ2-4	TGTGCCAGCAGTTCGGGGACAGTACAGTACTTC	CASSSGTVQYF
-	TRBV13	-	TRBJ2-5	TGTGCCAGCAGCCCTCCGGAGGGACAAGAGACCCAGTACTTC	CASSPPEGQETQYF
-	TRBV27	-	TRBJ1-6	TGTGCCAGCAGTTTATCAACAGGCAGCTCCTATAATTCACCCCTCCACTTT	CASSLSTGSSYNSPLHF
TRBD2	TRBV29-1	-	TRBJ2-1	TGCAGCGTTGAAGCCCCGACTAGCGGGGGGGACAATGAGCAGTTCTTC	CSVEAPTSGGDNEQFF
-	TRBV7-9	-	TRBJ1-2	TGTGCCAGCAGCTTGACAGATTATGGCTACACCTTC	CASSLTDYGYTF
-	TRBV30	-	TRBJ1-3	TGTGCCTGGAGTGTCTTCTCAGAAGTGCGCACCATATATTTT	CAWSVFSEVRTIYF
TRBD1	TRBV29-1	few	TRBJ2-7	TGCAGCGTTGAGACGGACAGGGGGTACGAGCAGTACTTC	CSVETDRGYEQYF
-	TRBV13	-	TRBJ2-7	TGTGCCAGCAGCTCTTCGACAGTACTCTACGAGCAGTACTTC	CASSSSTVLYEQYF
-	TRBV13	few	TRBJ2-1	TGTGCCAGCAGCCACACAACAGGGCCTTATTACAATGAGCAGTTCTTC	CASSHTTGPYYNEQFF
-	TRBV4-2	-	TRBJ1-3	TGTGCCAGCAGCGGGGACACCATATATTTT	CASSGDTIYF
TRBD2	TRBV2	-	TRBJ2-5	TGTGCCAGCAGTCAAGCGGGGGGCATCCAAGAGACCCAGTACTTC	CASSQAGGIQETQYF
-	TRBV5-6	-	TRBJ2-1	TGTGCCAGCAGCGCGCGATTCAGGTTAAGCTCCTACAATGAGCAGTTCTTC	CASSARFRLSSYNEQFF
-	TRBV4-1	-	TRBJ1-2	TGCGCCAGCAGCCAAGATACTCGTGGCTACACCTTC	CASSQDTRGYTF
TRBD2	TRBV7-9	few	TRBJ2-5	TGTGCCAGCAACTCGGGACTAGCGGAGACCCAGTACTTC	CASNSGLAETQYF
-	TRBV29-1	-	TRBJ2-3	TGCAGCCTATTAACTACCTCGGGCACAGATACGCAGTATTTT	CSLLTTSGTDTQYF
-	TRBV20-1	-	TRBJ1-2	TGCAGTGCGAGGGACGGTGGCTACACCTTC	CSARDGGYTF
TRBD1	TRBV15	many	TRBJ2-3	TGTGCCACCAGCAGAGATACCGACAGGGCCACAGATACGCAGTATTTT	CATSRDTDRATDTQYF
-	TRBV6-5	once	TRBJ2-1	TGTGCCAGCAGTTACCGGGTGTCGTCGGGTTACAATGAGCAGTTCTTC	CASSYRVSSGYNEQFF
TRBD2	TRBV7-9	few	TRBJ2-5	TGTGCCAGCAGCCCACCCCGGGGGGATGAGACCCAGTACTTC	CASSPPRGDETQYF
-	TRBV27	-	TRBJ2-7	TGTGCCAGCAGTCTTTCGGGCAGAACGATGCACTTC	CASSLSGRTMHF
TRBD1	TRBV5-6	-	TRBJ1-5	TGTGCCAGCAGCCAGGGGGGAGGAATTGGTCAGCCCCAGCATTTT	CASSQGGGIGQPQHF
TRBD1	TRBV9	-	TRBJ1-5	TGTGCCAGCAGCGCGACGACAGGGTTTGGCCAGCCCCAGCATTTT	CASSATTGFGQPQHF
-	TRBV6-1	-	TRBJ2-7	TGTGCCAGCAGTGAGACCCCGGGGGCTATCTCCTACGAGCAGTACTTC	CASSETPGAISYEQYF
TRBD1	TRBV13	-	TRBJ1-6	TGTGCCAGCAGCTTAGGCCCCGGGACAGTGGCTTCACCCCTCCACTTT	CASSLGPGTVASPLHF
-	TRBV30	-	TRBJ2-5	TGTGCCTGGAGTGTCGGCAGGAGCCTTATAGAAGAGACCCAGTACTTC	CAWSVGRSLIEETQYF
-	TRBV5-1	once	TRBJ2-7	TGCGCCAGCACCCTGGATCCCATCAGGCGGGATTCCTACGAGCAGTACTTC	CASTLDPIRRDSYEQYF
-	TRBV18	-	TRBJ1-4	TGTGCCAGCTCACCAGCGGTACCAAATGAAAAACTGTTTTTT	CASSPAVPNEKLFF
-	TRBV11-2	-	TRBJ2-7	TGTGCCAGCAGCTTAAGGGCGGACGGAAACTACGAGCAGTACTTC	CASSLRADGNYEQYF
-	TRBV6-5	-	TRBJ1-5	TGTGCCAGCAGTTATAGGCCTAATCAGCCCCAGCATTTT	CASSYRPNQPQHF
-	TRBV13	-	TRBJ2-3	TGTGCCAGCAGTCAAGGGTTCGCAGATACGCAGTATTTT	CASSQGFADTQYF
-	TRBV30	few	TRBJ1-1	TGTGCCTGGAGTGCCGGTGGCACTGAAGCTTTCTTT	CAWSAGGTEAFF
-	TRBV7-8	few	TRBJ2-1	TGTGCCAGCAGCTTAGAGTTGGTTGGAGAGCAGTTCTTC	CASSLELVGEQFF
-	TRBV9	-	TRBJ1-2	TGTGCCAGCACCGAGGGAGGGGGTAACTATGGCTACACCTTC	CASTEGGGNYGYTF
-	TRBV11-2	-	TRBJ2-5	TGTGCCAGCAGCCAAGGGACATCGTACCAAGAGACCCAGTACTTC	CASSQGTSYQETQYF
-	TRBV30	-	TRBJ1-2	TGTGCCTGGAGTCTAGAGCGCAGGGAAAAAGACTATGGCTACACCTTC	CAWSLERREKDYGYTF
-	TRBV20-1	once	TRBJ2-1	TGCAGTGCTATGAACTCAGGGGAATTCTTC	CSAMNSGEFF
TRBD1	TRBV13	-	TRBJ1-5	TGTGCCAGCAGCCGGGGACAGGGGGCTCAGCCCCAGCATTTT	CASSRGQGAQPQHF
-	TRBV19	-	TRBJ2-1	TGTGCCAGTAGTATAGTTTGGCGTCGGAGCTCCTACAATGAGCAGTTCTTC	CASSIVWRRSSYNEQFF
-	TRBV11-2	-	TRBJ2-1	TGTGCCAGCAGCTTAGAGGGGGGCTGGCGGCACAATGAGCAGTTCTTC	CASSLEGGWRHNEQFF